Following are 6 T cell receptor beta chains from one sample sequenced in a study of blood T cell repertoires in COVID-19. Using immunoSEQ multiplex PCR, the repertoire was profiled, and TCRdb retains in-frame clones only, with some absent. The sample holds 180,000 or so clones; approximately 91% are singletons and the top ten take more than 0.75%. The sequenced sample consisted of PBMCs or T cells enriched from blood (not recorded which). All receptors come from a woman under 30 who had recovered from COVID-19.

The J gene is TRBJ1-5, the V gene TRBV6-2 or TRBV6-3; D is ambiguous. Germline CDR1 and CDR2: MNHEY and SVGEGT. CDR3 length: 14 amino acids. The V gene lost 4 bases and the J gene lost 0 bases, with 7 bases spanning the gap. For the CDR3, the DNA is TGTGCCAGCAGTTCGGGATATAGCAATCAGCCCCAGCATTTT. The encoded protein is CASSSGYSNQPQHF.

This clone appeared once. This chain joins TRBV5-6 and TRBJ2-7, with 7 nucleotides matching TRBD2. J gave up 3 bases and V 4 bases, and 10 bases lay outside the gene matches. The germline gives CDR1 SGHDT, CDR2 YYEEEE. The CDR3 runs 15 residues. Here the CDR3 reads CASSPGLSLLYEQYF. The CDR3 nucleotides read TGTGCCAGCAGCCCGGGACTATCCCTACTCTACGAGCAGTACTTC.

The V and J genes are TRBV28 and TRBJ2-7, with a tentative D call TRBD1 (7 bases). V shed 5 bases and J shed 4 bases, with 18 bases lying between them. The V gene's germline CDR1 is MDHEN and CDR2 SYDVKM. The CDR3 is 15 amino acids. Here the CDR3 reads CASSLIDRDSYEQYF. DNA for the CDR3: TGTGCCAGCAGTCTAATCGACAGGGACTCTTACGAGCAGTACTTC.

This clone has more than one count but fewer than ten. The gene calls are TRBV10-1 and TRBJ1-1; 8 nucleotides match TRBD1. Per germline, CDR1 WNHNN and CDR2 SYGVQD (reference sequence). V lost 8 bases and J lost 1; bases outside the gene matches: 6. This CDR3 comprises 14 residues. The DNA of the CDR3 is TGCGCCAGCGGCCCCGGGACAGGGAACACTGAAGCTTTCTTT. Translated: CASGPGTGNTEAFF.

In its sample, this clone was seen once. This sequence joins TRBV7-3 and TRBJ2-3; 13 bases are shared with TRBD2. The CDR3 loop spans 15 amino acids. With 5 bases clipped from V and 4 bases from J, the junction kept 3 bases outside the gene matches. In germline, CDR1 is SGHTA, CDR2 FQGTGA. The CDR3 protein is CASSQTSGRSDTQYF. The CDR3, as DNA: TGTGCCAGCAGCCAGACTAGCGGGAGGTCAGATACGCAGTATTTT.

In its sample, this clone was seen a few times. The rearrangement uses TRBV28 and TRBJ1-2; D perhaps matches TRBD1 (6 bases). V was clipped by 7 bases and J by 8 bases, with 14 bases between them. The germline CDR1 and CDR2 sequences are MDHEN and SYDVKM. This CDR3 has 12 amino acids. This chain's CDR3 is CASNRQAWGYTF. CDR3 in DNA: TGTGCCAGCAACCGACAGGCTTGGGGCTACACCTTC.